This T cell receptor beta chain was found in a study of blood T cell repertoires in COVID-19. The wider study: Researchers got acute and convalescent COVID-19 samples from the United States, Italy and Spain. PBMCs, B-cell-depleted T cells, or T cells were the source of the cDNA or gDNA that made up the material.

The CDR3 extends over 11 amino acids. Trimming removed 1 base at V and 7 bases at J, with 7 bases between. Germline V gene lookup returns CDR1 GTSNPN and CDR2 SVGIG (reference sequence). Original analysis: Researchers report that nucleated cell counts were estimated from reference gene primer amplification. Here immunoSEQ multiplex PCR was the method, and the copy in TCRdb shows in-frame clones only, minus some. V and J calls and clone size are those listed in that table; D and trimming were worked out from the DNA. The table lists just over 90,000 clones, about 80% of them singletons, with about 16% in the top ten.

V usage is TRBV30 and J usage is TRBJ1-2; no reliable D call. The sequenced sample consisted of peripheral blood. This TCR derives from a human donor in a cohort sampled during active COVID-19. The chain's CDR3 is CAWSAVLGYTF. The CDR3 DNA follows: TGTGCCTGGAGTGCGGTTCTTGGCTACACCTTC.